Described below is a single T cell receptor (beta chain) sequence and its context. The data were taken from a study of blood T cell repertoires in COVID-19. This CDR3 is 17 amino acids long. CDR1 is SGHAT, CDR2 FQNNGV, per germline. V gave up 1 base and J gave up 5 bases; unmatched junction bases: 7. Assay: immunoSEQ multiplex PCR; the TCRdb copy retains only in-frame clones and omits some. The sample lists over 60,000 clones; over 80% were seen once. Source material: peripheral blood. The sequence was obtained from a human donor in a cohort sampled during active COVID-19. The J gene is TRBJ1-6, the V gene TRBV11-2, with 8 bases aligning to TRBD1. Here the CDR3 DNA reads TGTGCCAGCAGCTTAGCCCGGGCAGGGGGCAATAATTCACCCCTCCACTTT. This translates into CASSLARAGGNNSPLHF.